This T cell receptor (beta chain) was identified during a study of beta chain features in type 1 diabetes. The CDR3 is made up of 13 amino acids. Losses at the gene ends were 9 bases for V and 2 bases for J; bases not matched to a gene: 3. The germline gives CDR1 SNHLY, CDR2 FYNNEI. What was sequenced were expressed TCRB transcripts, since all of the isolated RNA had been reverse transcribed. Clones were sequenced by immunoSEQ multiplex PCR, and TCRdb holds only the in-frame ones, with some missing. The sample has 200,000 to 250,000 clones, roughly two thirds seen once; the top ten hold roughly 0.048%. Study-wide results and limits: Sequencing used cDNA, and cells with high TCR expression could therefore be over-represented. Within the patient group, naive, central memory and Treg TCRB repertoires appeared more similar to each other than within healthy donors.

A note on this clone: No antigen is known for it.

The receptor was isolated from a man in his thirties or forties in good health. What was sequenced was naive CD4+ T cells from blood. V gene TRBV2 combines with J gene TRBJ2-3, with TRBD2 matching over 9 bases. Here the CDR3 DNA reads TGTGCCAGTAGACTAGCGGCCACAGATACGCAGTATTTT. It is translated as CASRLAATDTQYF.